This T cell receptor (beta chain) was found in a study of T cells in women clearing cervical HPV infection. Study findings and constraints: TRBV6-7 abundance was lower in cases than controls (roughly 0.11% versus 0.16%).

Sequencing was performed with immunoSEQ multiplex PCR; in TCRdb, only in-frame clones are kept and a portion is missing. This sample's table has roughly 48,000 clones. On this clone itself: What it recognizes is unknown. The CDR3 goes on 3 residues after the read ends, and that part is filled in from the germline J gene.

All donors had a single incident cervical HPV16 infection, not prevalent. The junction had 5 bases not matched to a gene; V was cut back by 4 bases and J by 7 bases. The CDR3 runs 14 residues. Germline V lookup: CDR1 SGHNT, CDR2 YYREEE (reference sequence). Source material: blood buffy coat. The chain recombines TRBV5-4 with TRBJ1-4; 9 bases fit TRBD1. The TCR was taken from a woman aged 18 to 75 with a cervical HPV16 infection that either progressed to CIN3+ or cleared (not recorded which). The CDR3 loop is CASSAGQGREKLFF. The sequenced part of the CDR3 DNA is TGTGCCAGCAGCGCGGGACAGGGTCGTGAAAAA.